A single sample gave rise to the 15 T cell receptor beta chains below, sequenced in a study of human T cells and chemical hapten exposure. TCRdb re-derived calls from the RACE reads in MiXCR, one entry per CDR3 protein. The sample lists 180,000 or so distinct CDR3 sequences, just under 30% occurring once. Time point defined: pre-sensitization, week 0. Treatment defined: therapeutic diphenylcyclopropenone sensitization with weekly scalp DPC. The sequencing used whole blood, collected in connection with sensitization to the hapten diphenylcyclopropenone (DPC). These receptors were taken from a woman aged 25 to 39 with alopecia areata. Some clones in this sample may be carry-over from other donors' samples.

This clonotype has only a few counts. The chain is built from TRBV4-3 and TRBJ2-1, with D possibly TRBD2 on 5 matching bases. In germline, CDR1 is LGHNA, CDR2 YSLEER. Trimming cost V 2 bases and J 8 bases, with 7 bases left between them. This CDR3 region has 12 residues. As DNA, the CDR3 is TGCGCCAGCAGCCAACGGGGTGATGAGCAGTTCTTC. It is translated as CASSQRGDEQFF.

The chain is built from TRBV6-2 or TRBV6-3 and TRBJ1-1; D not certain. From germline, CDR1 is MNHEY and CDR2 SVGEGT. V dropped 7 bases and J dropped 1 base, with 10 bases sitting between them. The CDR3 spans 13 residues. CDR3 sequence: CASTDWGNTEAFF. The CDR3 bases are TGTGCCAGCACTGACTGGGGGAACACTGAAGCTTTCTTT.

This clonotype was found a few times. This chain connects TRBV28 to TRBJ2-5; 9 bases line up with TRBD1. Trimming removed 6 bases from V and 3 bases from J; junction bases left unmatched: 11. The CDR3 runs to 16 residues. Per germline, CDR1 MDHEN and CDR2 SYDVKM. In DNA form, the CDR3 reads TGTGCCAGCAGCCCCCAGGGGACAGGGAAAAAAGAGACCCAGTACTTC. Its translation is CASSPQGTGKKETQYF.

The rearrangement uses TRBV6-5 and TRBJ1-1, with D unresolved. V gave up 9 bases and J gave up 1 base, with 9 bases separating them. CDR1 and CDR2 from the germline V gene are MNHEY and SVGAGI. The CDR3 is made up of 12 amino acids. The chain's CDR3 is CASYSGNTEAFF. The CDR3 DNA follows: TGTGCCAGTTATTCAGGGAACACTGAAGCTTTCTTT.

The DNA of the CDR3 is TGTGCCAGCAGCCCCGGACTAGCGGGAGGGCCGAGGGAGACCCAGTACTTC. Encoded protein: CASSPGLAGGPRETQYF. The chain couples TRBV7-2 to TRBJ2-5; 15 bases fit TRBD2. CDR3 length: 17 residues. V shed 5 bases and J 5 bases; nucleotides not matched to a gene: 9. CDR1 and CDR2 (germline): SGHTA, FQGNSA.

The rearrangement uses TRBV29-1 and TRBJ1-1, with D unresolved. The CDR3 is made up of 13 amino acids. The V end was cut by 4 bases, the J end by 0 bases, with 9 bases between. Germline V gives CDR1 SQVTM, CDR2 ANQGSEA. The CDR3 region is CSVGGRMNTEAFF. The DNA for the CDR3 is TGCAGCGTTGGGGGTCGGATGAACACTGAAGCTTTCTTT.

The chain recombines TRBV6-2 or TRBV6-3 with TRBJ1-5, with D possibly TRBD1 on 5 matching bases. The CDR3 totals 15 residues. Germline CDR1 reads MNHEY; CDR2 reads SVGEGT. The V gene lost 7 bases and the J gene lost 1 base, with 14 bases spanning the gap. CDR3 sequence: CASNQGAVSNQPQHF. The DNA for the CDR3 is TGTGCCAGCAATCAGGGAGCGGTAAGCAATCAGCCCCAGCATTTT.

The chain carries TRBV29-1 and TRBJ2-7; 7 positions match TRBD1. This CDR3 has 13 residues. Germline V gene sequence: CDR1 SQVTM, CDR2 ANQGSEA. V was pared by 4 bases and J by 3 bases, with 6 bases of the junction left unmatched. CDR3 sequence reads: CSVVLGTDYEQYF. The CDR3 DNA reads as TGCAGCGTTGTACTCGGGACAGACTACGAGCAGTACTTC.

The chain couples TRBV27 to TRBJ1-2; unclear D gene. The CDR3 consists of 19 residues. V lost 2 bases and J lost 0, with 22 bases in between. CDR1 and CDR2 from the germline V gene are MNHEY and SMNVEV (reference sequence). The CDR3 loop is CASSLAAPYSGLANYGYTF. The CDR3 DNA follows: TGTGCCAGCAGTTTAGCCGCCCCGTATTCCGGCTTAGCTAACTATGGCTACACCTTC.

DNA for the CDR3: TGTGCCACCAGCAGAGACTTGCAGGGGGTTACCTACAATGAGCAGTTCTTC. This sequence encodes CATSRDLQGVTYNEQFF. This sequence joins TRBV15 and TRBJ2-1; 7 bases agree with TRBD1. Germline V lookup: CDR1 LNHNV, CDR2 YYDKDF (reference sequence). The CDR3 spans 17 residues. V gave up 0 bases and J gave up 2 bases; unmatched junction bases: 7.

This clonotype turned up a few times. The CDR3 reads CASRATGVWTDTQYF. The CDR3 bases are TGTGCCAGCAGGGCGACAGGGGTGTGGACAGATACGCAGTATTTT. The V call is TRBV28, the J call TRBJ2-3; TRBD1 matches at 8 bases. The CDR3 is 15 residues long. Germline lookup yields CDR1 MDHEN and CDR2 SYDVKM. Trimming cost V 6 bases and J 3 bases; bases outside gene matches: 8.

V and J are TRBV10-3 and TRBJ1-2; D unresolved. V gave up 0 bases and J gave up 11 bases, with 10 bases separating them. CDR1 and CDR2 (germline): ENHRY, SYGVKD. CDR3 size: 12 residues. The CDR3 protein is CAISESTDRYTF. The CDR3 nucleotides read TGTGCCATCAGTGAGTCGACCGACCGATACACCTTC.

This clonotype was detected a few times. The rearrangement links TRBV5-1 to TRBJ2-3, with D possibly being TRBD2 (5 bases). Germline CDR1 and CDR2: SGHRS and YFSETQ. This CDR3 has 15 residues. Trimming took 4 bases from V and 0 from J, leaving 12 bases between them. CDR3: CASSPVRTSTDTQYF. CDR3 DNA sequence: TGCGCCAGCAGCCCCGTTAGGACTAGCACAGATACGCAGTATTTT.

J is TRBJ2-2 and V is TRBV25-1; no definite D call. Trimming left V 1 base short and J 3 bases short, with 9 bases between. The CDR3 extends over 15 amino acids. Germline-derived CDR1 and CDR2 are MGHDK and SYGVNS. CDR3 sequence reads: CASSEWYGDTGELFF. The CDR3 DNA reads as TGTGCCAGCAGTGAATGGTATGGGGACACCGGGGAGCTGTTTTTT.

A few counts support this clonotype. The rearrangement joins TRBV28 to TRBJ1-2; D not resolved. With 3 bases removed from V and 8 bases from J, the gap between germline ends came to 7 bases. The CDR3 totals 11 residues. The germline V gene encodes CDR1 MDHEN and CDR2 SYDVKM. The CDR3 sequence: CASSFSGGYTF. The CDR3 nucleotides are TGTGCCAGCAGTTTTTCGGGAGGCTACACCTTC.